These 20 T cell receptor beta chains share one sample of origin, sequenced in a study of T cell responses to AZD1222 COVID-19 vaccine (dated by TCRdb to the early 2020s). The time point label corresponds to: about 28 days (+/-7) after the second vaccine dose. Libraries came from the immunoSEQ multiplex PCR assay. Entries here come from immuneACCESS through TCRdb and include only in-frame sequences with V and J called. Some clones fail to appear in such tables; in the studies checked, an unresolved V gene covers under half of the shortfall, and the cause of the remainder is unknown. In all, the sample holds around 20,000 clones, and roughly 76% of those were seen once. The top ten clonotypes cover around 20% of the sample. This material consisted of peripheral blood, taken 28 days after the second AZD1222 dose. The origin of the receptors is an adult who received the AZD1222 COVID-19 vaccine.

The rearrangement joins TRBV11-3 to TRBJ2-5, with D perhaps matching TRBD1 (5 bases). The DNA end is a closer match to TRBJ2-7, so the J assignment may be wrong. The CDR3 length is 14 residues. From germline, CDR1 is SGHNT and CDR2 YENEEA. The CDR3 loop is CASSLGQSSYEQYF. As DNA, the CDR3 is TGTGCCAGCAGCTTAGGACAGAGCTCCTACGAGCAGTACTTC.

This chain connects TRBV4-1 to TRBJ2-2; no definite D call. The CDR3 spans 15 residues. The V end lost 8 bases, the J end lost 1 base, and 14 bases lay between the germline ends. The germline gives CDR1 MGHRA, CDR2 YSYEKL. CDR3 region: CASGGEDWNTGELFF. The CDR3 region has the DNA TGCGCCAGCGGTGGAGAGGATTGGAACACCGGGGAGCTGTTTTTT.

The chain employs TRBV7-6 and TRBJ2-3; D possibly corresponds to TRBD1 (6 bases). Germline assignment: CDR1 SGHVS and CDR2 FNYEAQ. V was pared by 5 bases and J by 11 bases, with 17 bases between. This CDR3 spans 13 amino acids. The DNA of the CDR3 is TGTGCCAGCAGCCTACAATGGACAGCCGAGCAGTATTTT. It encodes CASSLQWTAEQYF. The full variable domain, with the rest looked up from reference TRBV7-6 and TRBJ2-3, is GAGVSQSPRYKVTKRGQDVALRCDPISGHVSLYWYRQALGQGPEFLTYFNYEAQQDKSGLPNDRFSAERPEGSISTLTIQRTEQRDSAMYRCASSLQWTAEQYFGPGTRLTVL.

This chain connects TRBV4-3 to TRBJ2-7; D is unclear. The germline CDR1 and CDR2 sequences are LGHNA and YSLEER. There are 16 residues in the CDR3. V lost 0 bases and J lost 0, with 12 bases in between. Here the CDR3 DNA reads TGCGCCAGCAGCCAAGACCTGACCTCAACCTCCTACGAGCAGTACTTC. Translated: CASSQDLTSTSYEQYF.

The chain links TRBV5-4 to TRBJ2-7, with D possibly matching TRBD1 (7 bases). Germline CDR1 reads SGHNT; CDR2 reads YYREEE (reference sequence). There are 15 residues in the CDR3. Trimming removed 4 bases from V and 3 bases from J, with 17 bases in between. In DNA, the CDR3 is TGTGCCAGCAGCGGGGGTTGGCAGGGGGGCTACGAGCAGTACTTC. Translated, it gives CASSGGWQGGYEQYF. The full variable domain, completed using reference TRBV5-4 and TRBJ2-7, is ETGVTQSPTHLIKTRGQQVTLRCSSQSGHNTVSWYQQALGQGPQFIFQYYREEENGRGNFPPRFSGLQFPNYSSELNVNALELDDSALYLCASSGGWQGGYEQYFGPGTRLTVT.

The chain couples TRBV29-1 to TRBJ2-5; TRBD1 agrees at 8 bases. The V segment lost 7 bases and the J segment 2 bases; nucleotides outside the gene matches: 3. This CDR3 is 12 amino acids long. The V gene's germline CDR1 is SQVTM and CDR2 ANQGSEA. CDR3 coding DNA: TGCAGCGGTCGGACAGGGCAAGAGACCCAGTACTTC. It specifies CSGRTGQETQYF.

The chain recombines TRBV20-1 with TRBJ1-1, with 8 bases aligning to TRBD1. The V and J ends lost 5 bases and 11 bases, in that order; junction bases with no gene match: 7. The CDR3 covers 11 residues. CDR1 and CDR2 from the germline V gene are DFQATT and SNEGSKA (reference sequence). The CDR3 loop reads CSASRTGRAFF. In DNA form, the CDR3 reads TGCAGTGCTTCCAGGACAGGGAGGGCTTTCTTT.

The rearrangement joins TRBV5-4 to TRBJ2-2; D possibly matches TRBD1 or TRBD2 (5 bases each). This CDR3 comprises 15 residues. V was trimmed by 4 bases and J by 1 base, leaving 11 bases between them. Germline V gene sequence: CDR1 SGHNT, CDR2 YYREEE (reference sequence). The CDR3 sequence: CASSRTRENTGELFF. The DNA for the CDR3 is TGTGCCAGCAGCCGGACACGGGAGAACACCGGGGAGCTGTTTTTT.

The chain uses TRBV9 and TRBJ1-2, with D unclear. Trimming left V 0 bases short and J 7 bases short, with 19 bases between. The germline CDR1 and CDR2 sequences are SGDLS and YYNGEE. There are 16 residues in the CDR3. CDR3 nucleotides: TGTGCCAGCAGCGTAGGGGCGTTTATATCTTCGAGTGGCTACACCTTC. It specifies CASSVGAFISSSGYTF.

The gene calls are TRBV7-2 and TRBJ2-2, with 12 bases lining up with TRBD2. V shed 4 bases, J shed 6 bases, and the junction held 6 bases outside the gene matches. The CDR3 is 16 residues long. In germline, CDR1 is SGHTA, CDR2 FQGNSA. CDR3 DNA sequence: TGTGCCAGCAGCTACCGACTAGCGGGAGCGGCCGGGGAGCTGTTTTTT. It is translated as CASSYRLAGAAGELFF. Full variable domain (missing parts from reference TRBV7-2 and TRBJ2-2): GAGVSQSPSNKVTEKGKDVELRCDPISGHTALYWYRQSLGQGLEFLIYFQGNSAPDKSGLPSDRFSAERTGGSVSTLTIQRTQQEDSAVYLCASSYRLAGAAGELFFGEGSRLTVL.

The gene calls are TRBV5-1 and TRBJ1-3; D call uncertain. The CDR3 loop spans 16 amino acids. Germline V gives CDR1 SGHRS, CDR2 YFSETQ. V was cut by 1 base and J by 0 bases, with 11 bases left in between. Written as DNA, the CDR3 is TGCGCCAGCAGCTTGAGTCCGATTTCCTCTGGAAACACCATATATTTT. It yields the protein CASSLSPISSGNTIYF.

The chain recombines TRBV10-3 with TRBJ2-3; TRBD2 matches 9 bases. Per germline, CDR1 ENHRY and CDR2 SYGVKD. Losses at the gene ends were 4 bases for V and 3 bases for J; bases not matched to a gene: 8. This CDR3 spans 16 amino acids. CDR3 sequence reads: CAISALASGVTDTQYF. CDR3 coding DNA: TGTGCCATCAGTGCATTGGCTAGCGGGGTTACAGATACGCAGTATTTT.

This clone was counted only a few times. This rearrangement joins TRBV5-4 to TRBJ1-4, with 7 bases identical to TRBD1. CDR3 length: 15 residues. CDR1 and CDR2 from the germline V gene are SGHNT and YYREEE (reference sequence). The V and J ends lost 4 bases and 10 bases, in that order; junction bases with no gene match: 13. The CDR3 sequence is CASSSDREGYGKLFF. In nucleotides, the CDR3 is TGTGCCAGCAGCAGCGACAGGGAAGGCTACGGAAAACTGTTTTTT.

The CDR3 reads CASSPYPGQGADYGYTF. The CDR3 bases are TGTGCCAGCAGCCCTTACCCCGGACAGGGGGCTGACTATGGCTACACCTTC. This chain connects TRBV7-9 to TRBJ1-2; 11 nucleotides agree with TRBD1. CDR1 and CDR2 (germline): SEHNR, FQNEAQ (reference sequence). The ends lost 5 bases at V and 3 bases at J; junction bases unmatched: 11. CDR3 size: 17 residues.

The genes are TRBV7-2 and TRBJ1-2, with 7 nucleotides matching TRBD1. Germline V gene data show CDR1 as SGHTA and CDR2 as FQGNSA. The V gene end was trimmed by 5 bases and the J gene end by 4 bases; junction bases not matched to a gene: 10. The length of the CDR3 is 15 residues. The CDR3, as DNA: TGTGCCAGCAGCCCCTATTATGGACAGGCCTATGGCTACACCTTC. This codes for CASSPYYGQAYGYTF.

The CDR3 DNA follows: TGTGCCAGCGAAAGGGGAGACACTGAAGCTTTCTTT. It codes for CASERGDTEAFF. This chain links TRBV6-6 with TRBJ1-1, with D possibly being TRBD1 (5 bases). Per germline, CDR1 MNHNY and CDR2 SVGAGI (reference sequence). Between the trimmed V and J ends, which lost 8 bases and 3 bases, there was a span of 10 bases. The CDR3 runs 12 residues.

The count of this clone is one. The CDR3 sequence is CAWRVAGSTGELFF. The DNA for the CDR3 is TGTGCCTGGAGGGTAGCGGGATCAACCGGGGAGCTGTTTTTT. The V gene is TRBV30, the J gene TRBJ2-2, with TRBD2 identical over 8 bases. Germline lookup yields CDR1 GTSNPN and CDR2 SVGIG (reference sequence). CDR3 length equals 14 residues. The V gene end was trimmed by 3 bases and the J gene end by 5 bases; junction bases not matched to a gene: 5.

In DNA form, the CDR3 reads TGCAGTGCTACCAACAATGAGCAGTTCTTC. Translating gives CSATNNEQFF. V usage is TRBV20-1 and J usage is TRBJ2-1; D is ambiguous. This CDR3 contains 10 residues. Trimming removed 4 bases from V and 5 bases from J, with 3 bases in between. Germline values: CDR1 DFQATT, CDR2 SNEGSKA (reference sequence).

V and J are TRBV11-2 and TRBJ1-2; TRBD1 is a possible D gene (6 bases). The germline V gene encodes CDR1 SGHAT and CDR2 FQNNGV. The CDR3 sequence is 15 residues long. Trimming stripped 1 base from V and 8 bases from J, with 17 bases between. CDR3 residues: CASSLGGTYGIGYTF. In DNA, the CDR3 is TGTGCCAGCAGCTTAGGCGGGACATACGGGATCGGCTACACCTTC.

This clone showed up just a few times. V and J are TRBV4-3 and TRBJ2-2, with D uncertain. The CDR3 is made up of 14 amino acids. V lost 6 bases to trimming and J lost 2 bases, with 10 bases between them. CDR1 and CDR2 (germline): LGHNA, YSLEER. In DNA form, the CDR3 reads TGCGCCAGCAGGAGAGAACTTAACACCGGGGAGCTGTTTTTT. Translated: CASRRELNTGELFF.